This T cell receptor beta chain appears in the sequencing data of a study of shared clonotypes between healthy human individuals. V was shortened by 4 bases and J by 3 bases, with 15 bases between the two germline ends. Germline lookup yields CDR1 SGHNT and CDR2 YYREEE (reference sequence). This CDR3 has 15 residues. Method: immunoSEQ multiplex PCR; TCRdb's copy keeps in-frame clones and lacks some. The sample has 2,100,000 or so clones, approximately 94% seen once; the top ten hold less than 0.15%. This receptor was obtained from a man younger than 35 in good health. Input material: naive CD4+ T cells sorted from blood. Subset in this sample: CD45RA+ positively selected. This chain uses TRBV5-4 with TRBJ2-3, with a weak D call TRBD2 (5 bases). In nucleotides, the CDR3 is TGTGCCAGCAGCCCGGGCCCTAGGGAGACAGATACGCAGTATTTT. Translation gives CASSPGPRETDTQYF.